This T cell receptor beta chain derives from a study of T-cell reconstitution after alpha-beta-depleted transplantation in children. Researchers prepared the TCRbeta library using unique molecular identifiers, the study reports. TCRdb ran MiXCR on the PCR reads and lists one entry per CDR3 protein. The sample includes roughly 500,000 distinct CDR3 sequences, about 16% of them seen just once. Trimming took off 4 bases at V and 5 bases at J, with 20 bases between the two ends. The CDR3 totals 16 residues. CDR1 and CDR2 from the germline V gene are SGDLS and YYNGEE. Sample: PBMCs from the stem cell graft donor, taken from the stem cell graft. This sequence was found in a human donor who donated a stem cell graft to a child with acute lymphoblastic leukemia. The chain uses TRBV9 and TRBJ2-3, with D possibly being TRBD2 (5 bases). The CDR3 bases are TGTGCCAGCAGCCCAACCTCGAGGGAGTGGGGAGATACGCAGTATTTT. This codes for CASSPTSREWGDTQYF.